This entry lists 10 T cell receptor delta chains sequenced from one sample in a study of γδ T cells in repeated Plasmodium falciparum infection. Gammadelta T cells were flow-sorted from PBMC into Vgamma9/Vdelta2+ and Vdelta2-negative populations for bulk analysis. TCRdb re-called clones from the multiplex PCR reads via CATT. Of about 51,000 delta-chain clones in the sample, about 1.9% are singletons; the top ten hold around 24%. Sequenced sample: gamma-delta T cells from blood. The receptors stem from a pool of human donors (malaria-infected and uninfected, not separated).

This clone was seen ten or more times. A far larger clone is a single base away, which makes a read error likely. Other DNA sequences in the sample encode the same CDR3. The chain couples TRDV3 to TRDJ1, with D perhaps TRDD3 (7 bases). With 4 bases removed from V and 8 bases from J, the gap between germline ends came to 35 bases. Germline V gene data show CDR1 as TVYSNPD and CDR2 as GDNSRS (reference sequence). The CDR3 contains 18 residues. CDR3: CAYLAFHQGPNWGPKLIF. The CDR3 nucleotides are TGTGCCTATCTGGCCTTCCACCAAGGACCTAACTGGGGACCCAAACTCATCTTT.

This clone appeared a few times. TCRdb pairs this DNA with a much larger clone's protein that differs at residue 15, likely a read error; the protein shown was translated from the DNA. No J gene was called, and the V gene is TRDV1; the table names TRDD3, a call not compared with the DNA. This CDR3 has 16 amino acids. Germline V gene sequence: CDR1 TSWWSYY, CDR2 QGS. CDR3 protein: CALGELRWGIIDKLTF. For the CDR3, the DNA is TGTGCTCTTGGGGAACTACGGTGGGGGATAATCGATAAACTCACCTTT.

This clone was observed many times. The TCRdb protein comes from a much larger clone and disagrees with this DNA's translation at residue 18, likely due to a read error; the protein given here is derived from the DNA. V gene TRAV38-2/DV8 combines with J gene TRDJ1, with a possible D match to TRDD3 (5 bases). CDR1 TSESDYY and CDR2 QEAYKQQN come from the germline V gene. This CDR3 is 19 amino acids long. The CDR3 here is CAYRSAPRGGWGKTDKLTF. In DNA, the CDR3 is TGTGCTTATAGGAGCGCCCCCCGGGGTGGATGGGGAAAGACCGATAAACTCACCTTT.

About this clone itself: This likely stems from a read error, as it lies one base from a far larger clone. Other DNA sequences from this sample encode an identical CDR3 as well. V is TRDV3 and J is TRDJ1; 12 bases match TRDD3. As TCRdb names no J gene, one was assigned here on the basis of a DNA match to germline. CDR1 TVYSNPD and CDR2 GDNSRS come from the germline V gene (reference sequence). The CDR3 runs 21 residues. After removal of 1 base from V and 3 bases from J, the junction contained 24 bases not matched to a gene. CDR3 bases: TGTGCCTTTACGAGGGCCGATTACATACACTGGGGGATACCAGGGGCCGATAAACTCATCTTT. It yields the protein CAFTRADYIHWGIPGADKLIF.

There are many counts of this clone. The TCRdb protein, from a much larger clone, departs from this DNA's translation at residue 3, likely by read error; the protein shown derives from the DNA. The CDR3, as DNA: TGTGCTCCTGGGGAACAATTCCACGTACTGGGGGATTTTGCACATTTGAAACTCATCTTT. It encodes CAPGEQFHVLGDFAHLKLIF. V is TRDV1 and J is TRDJ1; 10 bases agree with TRDD3. Here the J gene was assigned by germline matching of the DNA, as TCRdb has none. CDR1 is TSWWSYY and CDR2 is QGS in the germline V gene. This CDR3 region has 20 residues.

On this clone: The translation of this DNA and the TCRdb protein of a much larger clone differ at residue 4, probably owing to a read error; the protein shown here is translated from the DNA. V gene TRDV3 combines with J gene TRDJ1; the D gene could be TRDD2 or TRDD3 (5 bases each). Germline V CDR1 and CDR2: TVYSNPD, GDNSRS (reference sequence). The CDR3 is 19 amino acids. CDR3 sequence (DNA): TGTGCGTTCCTCCCCTCTCCACCGAACGTACGGGATCGTTTGGGTAAACTCATCTTT. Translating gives CAFLPSPPNVRDRLGKLIF.

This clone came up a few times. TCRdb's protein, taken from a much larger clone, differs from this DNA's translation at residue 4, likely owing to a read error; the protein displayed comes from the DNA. In nucleotides, the CDR3 is TGTGCCTTTCCCAATAGGCCGTACTGGGGGATCAGTCCCAACACCGATAAACTCATCTTT. Protein product: CAFPNRPYWGISPNTDKLIF. The rearrangement joins TRDV3 to TRDJ1; 10 bases match TRDD3. As TCRdb names no J gene, one was assigned here on the basis of a DNA match to germline. J was trimmed by 0 bases and V by 2 bases; bases with no gene match: 21. This CDR3 has 20 residues. Germline V CDR1 and CDR2: TVYSNPD, GDNSRS (reference sequence).

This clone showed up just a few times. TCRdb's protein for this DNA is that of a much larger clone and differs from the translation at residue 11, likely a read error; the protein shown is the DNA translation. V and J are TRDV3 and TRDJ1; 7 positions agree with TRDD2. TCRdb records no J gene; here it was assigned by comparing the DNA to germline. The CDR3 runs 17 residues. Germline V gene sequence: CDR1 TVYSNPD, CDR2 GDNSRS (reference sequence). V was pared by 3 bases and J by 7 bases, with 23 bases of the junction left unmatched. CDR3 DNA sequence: TGTGCCTTATATTCCTACCGGGGGCTGGGCGACTACCTTAAACTCATCTTT. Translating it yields CALYSYRGLGDYLKLIF.

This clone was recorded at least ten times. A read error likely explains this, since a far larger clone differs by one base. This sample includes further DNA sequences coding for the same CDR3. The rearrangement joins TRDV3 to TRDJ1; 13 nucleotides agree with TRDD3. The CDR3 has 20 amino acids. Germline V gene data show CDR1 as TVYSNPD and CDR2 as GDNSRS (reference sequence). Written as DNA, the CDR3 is TGTGCCTTTCAGCGCCCGCTACTGGGGGATACGCATGAGGGCACCGATAAACTCATCTTC. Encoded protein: CAFQRPLLGDTHEGTDKLIF.

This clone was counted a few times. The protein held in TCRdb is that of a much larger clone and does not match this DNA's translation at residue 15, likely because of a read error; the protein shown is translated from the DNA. CDR3 nucleotides: TGTGCCTTTATCTCTCGCGCCTACATCAATTCTTACTGGGGGCCCCGGTACACCGATAAACTCATCTTT. It codes for CAFISRAYINSYWGPRYTDKLIF. V is TRDV3 and J is TRDJ1, with TRDD3 matching 8 bases. TCRdb offers no J gene call, so here the DNA was matched to germline to obtain one. The CDR3 is made up of 23 amino acids. Per germline, CDR1 TVYSNPD and CDR2 GDNSRS (reference sequence). Germline trimming cut 1 base from V and 0 bases from J; bases unmatched to any gene: 31.